These 32 T cell receptor beta chains share one sample of origin, sequenced in a study of blood T cell repertoires in COVID-19. Profiled with immunoSEQ multiplex PCR; TCRdb holds only in-frame clones, not every one. The sample records around 250,000 clones, 70% to 90% being singletons. The sample consisted of PBMCs or T cells enriched from blood (not recorded which). These receptors all come from a woman in her 30s with acute COVID-19.

This clone was counted a few times. This sequence joins TRBV5-4 and TRBJ1-1; TRBD1 aligns across 8 bases. V shed 0 bases and J 3 bases; nucleotides not matched to a gene: 4. The CDR3 runs to 15 residues. Germline V gives CDR1 SGHNT, CDR2 YYREEE (reference sequence). This chain's CDR3 is CASSLETGGYTEAFF. The CDR3 DNA follows: TGTGCCAGCAGCTTGGAAACAGGGGGGTACACTGAAGCTTTCTTT.

V and J are TRBV3-1 (or the pseudogene TRBV3-2) and TRBJ1-5; D gene ambiguous. This CDR3 has 13 residues. Between the trimmed V and J ends, which lost 4 bases and 4 bases, there was a span of 8 bases. Germline CDR1 is LGHDT and CDR2 is YNNKEL (reference sequence). The CDR3 bases are TGTGCCAGCAGCCCACCGGGGAATCAGCCCCAGCATTTT. This encodes CASSPPGNQPQHF.

The chain has TRBV9 and TRBJ1-6; 10 bases align to TRBD1. CDR1 is SGDLS and CDR2 is YYNGEE in the germline V gene. The CDR3 is made up of 15 amino acids. V trimming: 2 bases; J trimming: 8 bases; junction bases outside the gene matches: 4. This chain's CDR3 is CASSVTGQGDSPLHF. CDR3 DNA sequence: TGTGCCAGCAGCGTCACCGGACAGGGGGATTCACCCCTCCACTTT.

The chain joins TRBV6-1 to TRBJ2-1; TRBD1 aligns across 8 bases. The CDR3 has 15 residues. The V gene end was trimmed by 3 bases and the J gene end by 7 bases; junction bases not matched to a gene: 8. Germline CDR1 MNHNS, CDR2 SASEGT. CDR3 coding DNA: TGTGCCAGCAGTGATATGAGACAGGGGAATAATGAGCAGTTCTTC. Translated, it gives CASSDMRQGNNEQFF.

This rearrangement joins TRBV7-6 to TRBJ2-6; 9 nucleotides agree with TRBD1. Trimming removed 8 bases from V and 4 bases from J; junction bases left unmatched: 6. This CDR3 is built from 15 residues. The germline V gene has CDR1 SGHVS and CDR2 FNYEAQ. The CDR3 sequence: CASADRGTGANVLTF. DNA for the CDR3: TGTGCCAGCGCGGACAGGGGAACGGGGGCCAACGTCCTGACTTTC.

This chain links TRBV14 with TRBJ2-1, with 7 bases aligning to TRBD1. V trimming: 4 bases; J trimming: 5 bases; junction bases outside the gene matches: 2. The V gene's germline CDR1 is SGHDN and CDR2 FVKESK. The CDR3 is 13 residues long. CDR3 DNA: TGTGCCAGCAGCCCGGACAGGAACAATGAGCAGTTCTTC. It is translated as CASSPDRNNEQFF.

The chain carries TRBV14 and TRBJ2-3; D possibly corresponds to TRBD1 (6 bases). The length of the CDR3 is 17 residues. Per germline, CDR1 SGHDN and CDR2 FVKESK. Trimming shortened V by 3 bases and J by 5 bases, and 21 bases separated the two germline ends. CDR3 protein: CASSQEDRDIRVDTQYF. Here the CDR3 DNA reads TGTGCCAGCAGCCAGGAAGACCGGGACATACGGGTAGATACGCAGTATTTT. The entire variable domain, with the rest obtained from reference TRBV14 and TRBJ2-3, is as follows: EAGVTQFPSHSVIEKGQTVTLRCDPISGHDNLYWYRRVMGKEIKFLLHFVKESKQDESGMPNNRFLAERTGGTYSTLKVQPAELEDSGVYFCASSQEDRDIRVDTQYFGPGTRLTVL.

This sequence joins TRBV29-1 and TRBJ1-3, with a tentative D call TRBD1 (5 bases). V lost 6 bases and J lost 7, with 22 bases in between. Germline assignment: CDR1 SQVTM and CDR2 ANQGSEA. The CDR3 is 15 residues long. CDR3 loop: CSVNSGTAGGNTIYF. In DNA form, the CDR3 reads TGCAGCGTGAACTCCGGGACTGCCGGAGGGAACACCATATATTTT.

CDR3 loop: CASRGRAGVGIYEQYF. The CDR3 coding sequence is TGTGCCAGCAGGGGAAGAGCGGGAGTGGGAATCTACGAGCAGTACTTC. This chain uses TRBV2 with TRBJ2-7; 8 nucleotides align to TRBD2. The CDR3 is 16 residues long. V shed 6 bases and J 3 bases; nucleotides not matched to a gene: 13. Germline-derived CDR1 and CDR2 are SNHLY and FYNNEI.

The genes are TRBV29-1 and TRBJ2-3, with TRBD1 matching 9 bases. CDR1 and CDR2 from the germline V gene are SQVTM and ANQGSEA. CDR3 length: 15 amino acids. V was pared by 3 bases and J by 6 bases, with 10 bases of the junction left unmatched. CDR3 region: CSVDLRDRVRDTQYF. The CDR3 nucleotides read TGCAGCGTTGACCTCCGGGACAGGGTGCGGGATACGCAGTATTTT.

J is TRBJ2-3 and V is TRBV7-2, with D maybe TRBD1 (6 bases). The CDR3 spans 15 residues. Per the germline V gene, CDR1 is SGHTA and CDR2 is FQGNSA. The ends were cut back, 2 bases at V and 4 bases at J, with 13 bases in the middle. CDR3: CASSLSNRESDTQYF. The CDR3 nucleotides are TGTGCCAGCAGCTTAAGTAACAGGGAGTCAGATACGCAGTATTTT.

The genes are TRBV9 and TRBJ1-1, with D tentatively TRBD1 (6 bases). V lost 0 bases, J lost 4 bases, and 10 bases lay in between. From germline, CDR1 is SGDLS and CDR2 YYNGEE. The CDR3 spans 14 residues. The CDR3 region is CASSVAGASTEAFF. CDR3 nucleotides: TGTGCCAGCAGCGTAGCAGGGGCGAGCACTGAAGCTTTCTTT.

This chain links TRBV30 with TRBJ2-3; 9 bases are a match to TRBD1. Germline V gene data show CDR1 as GTSNPN and CDR2 as SVGIG (reference sequence). With V trimmed by 0 bases and J by 4 bases, 5 bases remained unmatched. The CDR3 loop spans 15 amino acids. The CDR3 DNA sequence: TGTGCCTGGAGTGTGGACAGGGGATTCGCAGATACGCAGTATTTT. It yields the protein CAWSVDRGFADTQYF. The full variable domain, in which reference TRBV30 and TRBJ2-3 provide the parts outside the CDR3, is SQTIHQWPATLVQPVGSPLSLECTVEGTSNPNLYWYRQAAGRGLQLLFYSVGIGQISSEVPQNLSASRPQDRQFILSSKKLLLSDSGFYLCAWSVDRGFADTQYFGPGTRLTVL.

The rearrangement uses TRBV6-4 and TRBJ1-5; possible D gene TRBD1, 6 bases. In germline, CDR1 is MRHNA, CDR2 SNTAGT. The V gene lost 5 bases and the J gene lost 0 bases, with 17 bases spanning the gap. The CDR3 is 17 residues long. The CDR3, as DNA: TGTGCCAGCAGTTTAGACCGGGACACCTCTAGCAATCAGCCCCAGCATTTT. Translating it yields CASSLDRDTSSNQPQHF.

This sequence joins TRBV11-2 and TRBJ1-3; D is unclear. The CDR3 runs 15 residues. V was shortened by 5 bases and J by 6 bases, with 17 bases between the two germline ends. Germline V gene lookup returns CDR1 SGHAT and CDR2 FQNNGV. The chain's CDR3 is CASSPIRGPKNTIYF. CDR3 nucleotides: TGTGCCAGCAGCCCTATCCGAGGTCCCAAAAACACCATATATTTT.

The chain carries TRBV7-9 and TRBJ1-4; 7 nucleotides align to TRBD1. The junction had 0 bases not matched to a gene; V was cut back by 1 base and J by 4 bases. Germline CDR1 reads SEHNR; CDR2 reads FQNEAQ (reference sequence). This CDR3 comprises 14 residues. CDR3 residues: CASSLGQGNEKLFF. CDR3 nucleotides: TGTGCCAGCAGCTTAGGACAGGGTAATGAAAAACTGTTTTTT.

The chain combines TRBV2 with TRBJ2-1; 8 nucleotides match TRBD2. The germline CDR1 and CDR2 sequences are SNHLY and FYNNEI. The CDR3 is 13 amino acids. V shed 11 bases, J shed 7 bases, and the junction held 10 bases outside the gene matches. The CDR3 reads CAVPGLVNNEQFF. As DNA, the CDR3 is TGTGCCGTACCGGGACTAGTGAATAATGAGCAGTTCTTC.

This chain joins TRBV27 and TRBJ2-4, with TRBD2 matching over 10 bases. Germline V CDR1 and CDR2: MNHEY, SMNVEV (reference sequence). The junction had 9 bases not matched to a gene; V was cut back by 8 bases and J by 8 bases. The CDR3 totals 14 residues. The CDR3 sequence: CASRTSGAGDIQYF. The CDR3 coding sequence is TGTGCCAGCCGGACTAGCGGAGCAGGGGACATTCAGTACTTC.

The chain uses TRBV19 and TRBJ2-6; no clear D gene. V dropped 5 bases and J dropped 0 bases, with 11 bases sitting between them. Per the germline V gene, CDR1 is LNHDA and CDR2 is SQIVND (reference sequence). CDR3 length equals 16 residues. The CDR3 DNA reads as TGTGCCAGTAGTCCCTCAGGAATCTCTGGGGCCAACGTCCTGACTTTC. This sequence encodes CASSPSGISGANVLTF.

The V call is TRBV9, the J call TRBJ1-5; D remains unclear. Germline CDR1 reads SGDLS; CDR2 reads YYNGEE. This CDR3 contains 14 residues. Trimming stripped 0 bases from V and 3 bases from J, with 7 bases between. CDR3 loop: CASSVDGYNQPQHF. The CDR3 DNA follows: TGTGCCAGCAGCGTAGACGGGTACAATCAGCCCCAGCATTTT. The full variable domain, completed using reference TRBV9 and TRBJ1-5, is DSGVTQTPKHLITATGQRVTLRCSPRSGDLSVYWYQQSLDQGLQFLIQYYNGEERAKGNILERFSAQQFPDLHSELNLSSLELGDSALYFCASSVDGYNQPQHFGDGTRLSIL.

The rearrangement joins TRBV5-4 to TRBJ2-1; 14 bases line up with TRBD2. The CDR3 contains 18 residues. The trim removed 4 bases at V and 3 bases at J, leaving 9 bases unmatched. CDR1 is SGHNT, CDR2 YYREEE, per germline (reference sequence). The CDR3 DNA sequence: TGTGCCAGCAGCCGGGGACTAGCGGGAGACCACCTCTACAATGAGCAGTTCTTC. Its protein product is CASSRGLAGDHLYNEQFF.

This clone was picked up one time. The J gene is TRBJ2-7, the V gene TRBV27; D perhaps matches TRBD2 (5 bases). This CDR3 is 14 amino acids long. Germline loops: CDR1 MNHEY, CDR2 SMNVEV (reference sequence). V dropped 6 bases and J dropped 2 bases, with 14 bases sitting between them. The CDR3 bases are TGTGCCAGCAGCCTCCGGGGTTCGGCCTACGAGCAGTACTTC. Its translation is CASSLRGSAYEQYF.

This clone occurred once. The chain links TRBV15 to TRBJ2-5; 9 positions match TRBD2. The CDR3 runs 14 residues. V gave up 5 bases and J gave up 5 bases; unmatched junction bases: 6. The V gene's germline CDR1 is LNHNV and CDR2 YYDKDF (reference sequence). The DNA for the CDR3 is TGTGCCACCAGCCCACGGACTAGCGTGGAGACCCAGTACTTC. Translating it yields CATSPRTSVETQYF.

This chain uses TRBV19 with TRBJ2-3; D is undetermined. V dropped 0 bases and J dropped 5 bases, with 15 bases sitting between them. The CDR3 has 16 residues. The V gene's germline CDR1 is LNHDA and CDR2 SQIVND (reference sequence). CDR3 protein: CASSIDEREVKDTQYF. The CDR3 coding sequence is TGTGCCAGTAGTATAGATGAGCGCGAGGTGAAAGATACGCAGTATTTT.

The gene calls are TRBV9 and TRBJ2-1, with 16 bases identical to TRBD2. This CDR3 spans 16 amino acids. Germline values: CDR1 SGDLS, CDR2 YYNGEE. Trimming at V came to 3 bases and at J to 8 bases, leaving 5 bases not matched to a gene. CDR3 DNA sequence: TGTGCCAGCAGCGCTACCGGGACTAGCGGGAGGGATGAGCAGTTCTTC. Protein: CASSATGTSGRDEQFF.

The chain couples TRBV7-6 to TRBJ2-7, with D possibly matching TRBD1 (5 bases). V was pared by 6 bases and J by 6 bases, with 15 bases between. Germline CDR1 and CDR2: SGHVS and FNYEAQ. The CDR3 sequence is 13 residues long. CDR3 DNA: TGTGCCAGCAGTCTTGAAGGGGCCAGCGAGCAGTACTTC. Translated: CASSLEGASEQYF.

CDR3 coding DNA: TGTGCCAGCGGAGGGACAGTAAGTGAAAAACTGTTTTTT. Its translation: CASGGTVSEKLFF. The rearrangement uses TRBV6-5 and TRBJ1-4, with 7 bases that match TRBD1. The V segment lost 8 bases and the J segment 7 bases; nucleotides outside the gene matches: 7. Germline CDR1 MNHEY, CDR2 SVGAGI. The CDR3 is made up of 13 amino acids.

The J gene is TRBJ1-2, the V gene TRBV9; 8 bases map to TRBD1. Losses at the gene ends were 3 bases for V and 4 bases for J; bases not matched to a gene: 2. Germline loops: CDR1 SGDLS, CDR2 YYNGEE. The CDR3 covers 13 residues. Here the CDR3 DNA reads TGTGCCAGCAGCGGGGACAGGTTCTATGGCTACACCTTC. It yields the protein CASSGDRFYGYTF.

Concerning this clone: Other DNA sequences of this sample code for an identical CDR3. The chain is built from TRBV18 and TRBJ2-2, with 7 bases matching TRBD2. The junction had 3 bases not matched to a gene; V was cut back by 3 bases and J by 2 bases. This CDR3 spans 15 amino acids. Per germline, CDR1 KGHSH and CDR2 LQKENI. CDR3 loop: CASSPPGLNTGELFF. The CDR3 DNA follows: TGTGCCAGCTCACCGCCGGGACTAAACACCGGGGAGCTGTTTTTT. Drawing the rest from reference TRBV18 and TRBJ2-2, the complete variable domain is NAGVMQNPRHLVRRRGQEARLRCSPMKGHSHVYWYRQLPEEGLKFMVYLQKENIIDESGMPKERFSAEFPKEGPSILRIQQVVRGDSAAYFCASSPPGLNTGELFFGEGSRLTVL.

V and J are TRBV7-9 and TRBJ2-5; D ambiguous. Looked up from germline, CDR1 is SEHNR and CDR2 is FQNEAQ (reference sequence). This CDR3 region has 14 residues. With 1 base removed from V and 2 bases from J, the gap between germline ends came to 8 bases. The CDR3 nucleotides are TGTGCCAGCAGCTTAGGGGCAGATCAAGAGACCCAGTACTTC. Protein product: CASSLGADQETQYF.

The rearrangement uses TRBV19 and TRBJ2-4, with a possible D match to TRBD1 (6 bases). CDR1 is LNHDA, CDR2 SQIVND, per germline (reference sequence). The length of the CDR3 is 14 residues. V was cut by 0 bases and J by 7 bases, with 10 bases left in between. CDR3 in amino acids: CASSIEAGENIQYF. The CDR3 region has the DNA TGTGCCAGTAGTATAGAGGCAGGGGAGAACATTCAGTACTTC.

J is TRBJ2-5 and V is TRBV14; 7 bases map to TRBD1. Germline-derived CDR1 and CDR2 are SGHDN and FVKESK. J was trimmed by 5 bases and V by 3 bases; bases with no gene match: 9. The CDR3 runs to 15 residues. Here the CDR3 DNA reads TGTGCCAGCAGCCATGAAACAGGGGTAGGGGAGACCCAGTACTTC. This translates into CASSHETGVGETQYF.